A single sample gave rise to the 11 T cell receptor beta chains below, sequenced in a study of blood T cell repertoires in COVID-19. Clones were sequenced by immunoSEQ multiplex PCR, and TCRdb holds only the in-frame ones, with some missing. The sample holds 85,000 to 130,000 clones, 70% to 90% seen once. The sequenced material came from PBMCs or T cells enriched from blood (not recorded which). These receptors were taken from a woman between 50 and 59 years old who had recovered from COVID-19.

The chain combines TRBV14 with TRBJ2-2; the D gene is possibly TRBD2 (6 bases). This CDR3 region has 17 residues. The V gene lost 2 bases and the J gene lost 0 bases, with 13 bases spanning the gap. CDR1 is SGHDN and CDR2 is FVKESK in the germline V gene. CDR3 residues: CASSQRSGLANTGELFF. CDR3 coding DNA: TGTGCCAGCAGCCAACGTAGCGGCCTCGCGAACACCGGGGAGCTGTTTTTT.

The chain uses TRBV5-4 and TRBJ2-7, with 16 bases that match TRBD2. CDR1 is SGHNT, CDR2 YYREEE, per germline (reference sequence). This CDR3 has 16 amino acids. Trimming cost V 3 bases and J 5 bases; bases outside gene matches: 5. CDR3 coding DNA: TGTGCCAGCAGCTATCCGGGACTAGCGGGAGGGGACGAGCAGTACTTC. Translated: CASSYPGLAGGDEQYF.

This chain joins TRBV5-1 and TRBJ2-7; 7 bases agree with TRBD1. The V and J ends lost 1 base and 6 bases, in that order; junction bases with no gene match: 10. Germline values: CDR1 SGHRS, CDR2 YFSETQ. The CDR3 has 15 amino acids. CDR3 loop: CASSLRVTGESEQYF. The CDR3 region has the DNA TGCGCCAGCAGCTTGAGGGTCACAGGGGAAAGCGAGCAGTACTTC.

The chain employs TRBV6-5 and TRBJ1-1, with D tentatively TRBD1 (5 bases). V lost 5 bases, J lost 5 bases, and 15 bases lay in between. The CDR3 length is 14 residues. Per the germline V gene, CDR1 is MNHEY and CDR2 is SVGAGI. The CDR3 region has the DNA TGTGCCAGCAGTACCCGACGGGAGGGGACTGAAGCTTTCTTT. Translating gives CASSTRREGTEAFF.

The rearrangement joins TRBV6-5 to TRBJ1-5, with 7 bases fitting TRBD1. The V and J ends lost 0 bases and 4 bases, in that order; junction bases with no gene match: 3. Germline loops: CDR1 MNHEY, CDR2 SVGAGI. This CDR3 region has 15 residues. The CDR3 DNA reads TGTGCCAGCAGTTACTCAGGGGACAGAAATCAGCCCCAGCATTTT. Its translation is CASSYSGDRNQPQHF.

V gene TRBV28 combines with J gene TRBJ1-1, with D unclear. Germline V gene data show CDR1 as MDHEN and CDR2 as SYDVKM. The V and J ends lost 3 bases and 11 bases respectively, with 10 bases between them. The CDR3 sequence is 11 residues long. The CDR3 protein is CASSLIGRAFF. The DNA for the CDR3 is TGTGCCAGCAGTTTGATAGGGAGGGCTTTCTTT.

The rearrangement uses TRBV3-1 (or the pseudogene TRBV3-2) and TRBJ1-4; a possible D gene is TRBD1 (5 bases). CDR3 size: 14 residues. CDR1 is LGHDT, CDR2 YNNKEL, per germline (reference sequence). V was pared by 0 bases and J by 14 bases, with 16 bases between. The DNA of the CDR3 is TGTGCCAGCAGCCAAGATCCGGCCGAACGGGGGCTGTTTTTT. It translates to CASSQDPAERGLFF.

The chain has TRBV2 and TRBJ2-5, with D unclear. The germline CDR1 and CDR2 sequences are SNHLY and FYNNEI. Trimming removed 7 bases at V and 5 bases at J, with 8 bases between. The CDR3 spans 11 residues. The CDR3: CASNEVETQYF. CDR3 DNA sequence: TGTGCCAGCAACGAGGTCGAGACCCAGTACTTC. The entire variable domain, with the rest obtained from reference TRBV2 and TRBJ2-5, is as follows: EPEVTQTPSHQVTQMGQEVILRCVPISNHLYFYWYRQILGQKVEFLVSFYNNEISEKSEIFDDQFSVERPDGSNFTLKIRSTKLEDSAMYFCASNEVETQYFGPGTRLLVL.

A few counts support this clone. The sample holds other DNA sequences that translate to the same CDR3. The chain joins TRBV5-5 to TRBJ1-5; no clear D. V was trimmed by 0 bases and J by 6 bases, leaving 10 bases between them. Germline V CDR1 and CDR2: SGHKS, YYEKEE (reference sequence). CDR3 length: 14 residues. CDR3 residues: CASSLGGPGQPQHF. The CDR3 DNA reads as TGTGCCAGCAGCTTGGGAGGGCCCGGTCAGCCCCAGCATTTT.

The chain has TRBV11-3 and TRBJ2-1; 8 bases map to TRBD1. The V gene end was trimmed by 0 bases and the J gene end by 1 base; junction bases not matched to a gene: 2. CDR3 length equals 16 residues. Germline loops: CDR1 SGHNT, CDR2 YENEEA. The CDR3: CASSLDRDRSYNEQFF. CDR3 bases: TGTGCCAGCAGCTTAGATCGGGACAGGTCCTACAATGAGCAGTTCTTC.

The CDR3 DNA reads as TGTGCCAGCAGTTTAGCGGGGGGGGGCCCGGATACGCAGTATTTT. It codes for CASSLAGGGPDTQYF. The chain employs TRBV28 and TRBJ2-3, with 9 bases matching TRBD2. In germline, CDR1 is MDHEN, CDR2 SYDVKM. This CDR3 region has 15 residues. V shed 2 bases and J 6 bases; nucleotides not matched to a gene: 6. The full variable domain, in which reference TRBV28 and TRBJ2-3 provide the parts outside the CDR3, is DVKVTQSSRYLVKRTGEKVFLECVQDMDHENMFWYRQDPGLGLRLIYFSYDVKMKEKGDIPEGYSVSREKKERFSLILESASTNQTSMYLCASSLAGGGPDTQYFGPGTRLTVL.